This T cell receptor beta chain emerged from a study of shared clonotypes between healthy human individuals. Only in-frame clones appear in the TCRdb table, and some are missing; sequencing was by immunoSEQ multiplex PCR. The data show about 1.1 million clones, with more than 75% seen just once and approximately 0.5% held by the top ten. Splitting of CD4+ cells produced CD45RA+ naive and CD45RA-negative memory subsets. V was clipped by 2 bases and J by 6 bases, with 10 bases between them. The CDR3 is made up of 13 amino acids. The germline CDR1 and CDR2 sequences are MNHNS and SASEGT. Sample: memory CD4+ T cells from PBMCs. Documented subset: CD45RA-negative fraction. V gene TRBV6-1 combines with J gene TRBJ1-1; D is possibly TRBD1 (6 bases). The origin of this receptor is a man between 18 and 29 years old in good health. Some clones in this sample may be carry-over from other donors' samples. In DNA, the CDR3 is TGTGCCAGCAGTGAAATGGACAGCGCTGAAGCTTTCTTT. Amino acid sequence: CASSEMDSAEAFF.